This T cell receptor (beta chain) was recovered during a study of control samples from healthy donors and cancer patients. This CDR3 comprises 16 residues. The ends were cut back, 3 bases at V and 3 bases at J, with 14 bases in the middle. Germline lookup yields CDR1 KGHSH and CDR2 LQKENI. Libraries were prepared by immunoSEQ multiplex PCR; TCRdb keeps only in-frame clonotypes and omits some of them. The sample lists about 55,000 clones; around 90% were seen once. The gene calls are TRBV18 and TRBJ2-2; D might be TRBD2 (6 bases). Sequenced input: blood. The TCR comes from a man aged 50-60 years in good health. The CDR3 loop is CASSPQGLPDTGELFF. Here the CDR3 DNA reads TGTGCCAGCTCACCCCAGGGACTTCCGGACACCGGGGAGCTGTTTTTT.